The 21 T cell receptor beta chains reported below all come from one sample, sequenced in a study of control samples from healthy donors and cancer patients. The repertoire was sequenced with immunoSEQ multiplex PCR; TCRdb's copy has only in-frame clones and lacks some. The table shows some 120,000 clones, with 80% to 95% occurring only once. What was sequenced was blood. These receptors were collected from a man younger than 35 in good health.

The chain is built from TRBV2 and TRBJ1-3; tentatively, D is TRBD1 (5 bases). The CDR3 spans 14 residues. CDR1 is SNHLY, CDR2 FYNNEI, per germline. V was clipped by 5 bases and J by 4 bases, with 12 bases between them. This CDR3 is CASSPTVIGNTIYF. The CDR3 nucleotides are TGTGCCAGCAGTCCGACAGTAATCGGAAACACCATATATTTT.

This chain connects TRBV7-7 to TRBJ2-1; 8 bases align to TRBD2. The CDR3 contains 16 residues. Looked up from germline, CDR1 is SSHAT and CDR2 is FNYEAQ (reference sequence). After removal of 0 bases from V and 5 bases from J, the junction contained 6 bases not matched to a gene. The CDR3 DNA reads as TGTGCCAGCAGCTTAGCTGGAGCGGGGGCAAACAATGAGCAGTTCTTC. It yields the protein CASSLAGAGANNEQFF. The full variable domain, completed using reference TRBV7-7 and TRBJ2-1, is GAGVSQSPRYKVTKRGQDVTLRCDPISSHATLYWYQQALGQGPEFLTYFNYEAQPDKSGLPSDRFSAERPEGSISTLTIQRTEQRDSAMYRCASSLAGAGANNEQFFGPGTRLTVL.

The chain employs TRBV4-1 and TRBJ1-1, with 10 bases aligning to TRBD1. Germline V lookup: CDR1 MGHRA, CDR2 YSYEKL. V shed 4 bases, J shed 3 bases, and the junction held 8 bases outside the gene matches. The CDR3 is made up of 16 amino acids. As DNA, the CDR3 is TGCGCCAGCAGCCGTCTGAGGACAGGGGGTCACACTGAAGCTTTCTTT. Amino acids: CASSRLRTGGHTEAFF.

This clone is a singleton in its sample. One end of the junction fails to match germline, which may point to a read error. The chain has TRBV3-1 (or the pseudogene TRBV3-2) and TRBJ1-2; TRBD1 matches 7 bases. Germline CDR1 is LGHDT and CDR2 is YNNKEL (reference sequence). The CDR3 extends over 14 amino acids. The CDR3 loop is CASSLPGQIYGYIF. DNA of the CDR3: TGTGCCAGCAGCCTACCGGGACAGATATATGGCTACATCTTC.

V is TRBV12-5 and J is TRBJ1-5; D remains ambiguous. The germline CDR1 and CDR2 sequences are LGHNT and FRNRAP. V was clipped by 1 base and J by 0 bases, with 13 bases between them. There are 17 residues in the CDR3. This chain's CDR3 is CASGLDIRANSNQPQHF. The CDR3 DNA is TGTGCTAGTGGTTTGGATATCCGGGCCAATAGCAATCAGCCCCAGCATTTT.

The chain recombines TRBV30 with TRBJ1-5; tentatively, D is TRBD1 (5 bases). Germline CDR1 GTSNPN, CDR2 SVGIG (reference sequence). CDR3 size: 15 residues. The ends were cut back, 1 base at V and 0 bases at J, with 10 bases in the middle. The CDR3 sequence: CAWSGGDYSNQPQHF. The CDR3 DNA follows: TGTGCCTGGAGTGGGGGGGACTATAGCAATCAGCCCCAGCATTTT.

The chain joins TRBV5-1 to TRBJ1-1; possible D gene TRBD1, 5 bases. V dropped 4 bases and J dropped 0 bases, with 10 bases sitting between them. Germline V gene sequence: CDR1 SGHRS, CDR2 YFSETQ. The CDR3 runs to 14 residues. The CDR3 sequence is CASSPTAMNTEAFF. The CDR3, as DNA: TGCGCCAGCAGCCCGACAGCCATGAACACTGAAGCTTTCTTT.

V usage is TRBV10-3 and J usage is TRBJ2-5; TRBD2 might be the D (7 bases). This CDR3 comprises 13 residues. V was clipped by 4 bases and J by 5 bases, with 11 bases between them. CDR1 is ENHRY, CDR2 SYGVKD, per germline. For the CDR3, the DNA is TGTGCCATCAGTGTAGGGGGGGCGGAGACCCAGTACTTC. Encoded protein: CAISVGGAETQYF.

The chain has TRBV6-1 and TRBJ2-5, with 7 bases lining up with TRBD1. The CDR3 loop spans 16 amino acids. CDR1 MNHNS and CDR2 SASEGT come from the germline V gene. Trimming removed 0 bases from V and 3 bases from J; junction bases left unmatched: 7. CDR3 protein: CASSEAQGDGEETQYF. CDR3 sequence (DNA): TGTGCCAGCAGTGAAGCGCAGGGGGACGGTGAAGAGACCCAGTACTTC.

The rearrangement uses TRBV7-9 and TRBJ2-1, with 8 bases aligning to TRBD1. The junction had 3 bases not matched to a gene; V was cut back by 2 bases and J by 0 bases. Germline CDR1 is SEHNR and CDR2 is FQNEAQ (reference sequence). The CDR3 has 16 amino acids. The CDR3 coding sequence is TGTGCCAGCAGCTTACGGACAGGGCGCTCCTACAATGAGCAGTTCTTC. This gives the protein CASSLRTGRSYNEQFF.

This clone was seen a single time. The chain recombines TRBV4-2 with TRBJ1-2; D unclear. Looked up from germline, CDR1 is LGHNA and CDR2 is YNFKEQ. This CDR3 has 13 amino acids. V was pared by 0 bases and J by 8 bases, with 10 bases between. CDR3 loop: CASSQDTTPGYTF. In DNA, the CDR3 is TGTGCCAGCAGCCAAGATACAACGCCAGGCTACACCTTC.

The CDR3 reads CASSEAGEFTEAFF. CDR3 DNA: TGCGCCAGCAGTGAGGCTGGGGAATTCACTGAAGCTTTCTTT. The chain has TRBV10-1 and TRBJ1-1, with D hard to call. CDR1 and CDR2 (germline): WNHNN, SYGVQD (reference sequence). The V gene lost 2 bases and the J gene lost 4 bases, with 11 bases spanning the gap. This CDR3 is built from 14 residues.

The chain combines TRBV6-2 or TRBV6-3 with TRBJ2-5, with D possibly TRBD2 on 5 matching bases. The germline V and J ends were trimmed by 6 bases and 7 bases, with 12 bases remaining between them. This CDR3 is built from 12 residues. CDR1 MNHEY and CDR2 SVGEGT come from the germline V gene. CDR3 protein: CASSNQEGTQYF. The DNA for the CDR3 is TGTGCCAGCAGCAACCAAGAGGGGACCCAGTACTTC.

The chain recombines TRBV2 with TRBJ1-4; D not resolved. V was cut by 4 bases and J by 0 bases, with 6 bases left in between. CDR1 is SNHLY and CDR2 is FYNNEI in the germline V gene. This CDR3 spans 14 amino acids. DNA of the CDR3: TGTGCCAGCAGTGGCAGCTCAACTAATGAAAAACTGTTTTTT. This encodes CASSGSSTNEKLFF.

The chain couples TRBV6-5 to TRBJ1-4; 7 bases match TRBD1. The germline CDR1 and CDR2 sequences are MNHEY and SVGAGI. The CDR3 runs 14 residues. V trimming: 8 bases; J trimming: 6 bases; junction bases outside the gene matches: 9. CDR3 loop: CASFYDRADEKLFF. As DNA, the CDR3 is TGTGCCAGCTTCTATGACAGGGCTGATGAAAAACTGTTTTTT.

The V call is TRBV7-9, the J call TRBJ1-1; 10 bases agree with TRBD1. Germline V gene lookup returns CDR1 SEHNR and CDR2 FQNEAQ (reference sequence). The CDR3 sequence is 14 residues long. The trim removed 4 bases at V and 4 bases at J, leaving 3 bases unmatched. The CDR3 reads CASSYRDRGTEAFF. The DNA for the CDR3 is TGTGCCAGCAGCTACCGGGACAGGGGCACTGAAGCTTTCTTT. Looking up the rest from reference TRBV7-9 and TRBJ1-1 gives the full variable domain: DTGVSQNPRHKITKRGQNVTFRCDPISEHNRLYWYRQTLGQGPEFLTYFQNEAQLEKSRLLSDRFSAERPKGSFSTLEIQRTEQGDSAMYLCASSYRDRGTEAFFGQGTRLTVV.

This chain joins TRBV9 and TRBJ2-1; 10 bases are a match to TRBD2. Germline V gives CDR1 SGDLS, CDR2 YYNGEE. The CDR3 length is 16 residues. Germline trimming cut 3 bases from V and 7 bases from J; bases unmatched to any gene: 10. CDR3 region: CASSAPGLALGNEQFF. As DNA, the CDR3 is TGTGCCAGCAGCGCCCCGGGACTAGCGTTGGGGAATGAGCAGTTCTTC.

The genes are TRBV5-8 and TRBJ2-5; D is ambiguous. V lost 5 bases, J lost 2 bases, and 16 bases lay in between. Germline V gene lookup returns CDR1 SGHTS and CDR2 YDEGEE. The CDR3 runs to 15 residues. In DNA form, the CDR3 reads TGTGCCAGCAGACCCATCGACATTCTACAAGAGACCCAGTACTTC. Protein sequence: CASRPIDILQETQYF. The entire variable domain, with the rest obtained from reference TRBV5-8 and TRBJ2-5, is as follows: EAGVTQSPTHLIKTRGQQATLRCSPISGHTSVYWYQQALGLGLQFLLWYDEGEERNRGNFPPRFSGRQFPNYSSELNVNALELEDSALYLCASRPIDILQETQYFGPGTRLLVL.

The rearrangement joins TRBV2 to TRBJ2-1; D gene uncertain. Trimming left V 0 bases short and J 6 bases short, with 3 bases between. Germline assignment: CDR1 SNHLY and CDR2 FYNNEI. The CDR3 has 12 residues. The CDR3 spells CASSEAGNEQFF. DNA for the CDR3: TGTGCCAGCAGTGAAGCCGGCAATGAGCAGTTCTTC.

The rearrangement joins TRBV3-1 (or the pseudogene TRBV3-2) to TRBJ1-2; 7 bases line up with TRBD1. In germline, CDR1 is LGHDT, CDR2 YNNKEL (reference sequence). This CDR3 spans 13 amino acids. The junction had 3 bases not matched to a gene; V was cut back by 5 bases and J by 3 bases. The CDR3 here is CASSVGQDYGYTF. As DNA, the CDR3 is TGTGCCAGCAGCGTAGGACAGGACTATGGCTACACCTTC.

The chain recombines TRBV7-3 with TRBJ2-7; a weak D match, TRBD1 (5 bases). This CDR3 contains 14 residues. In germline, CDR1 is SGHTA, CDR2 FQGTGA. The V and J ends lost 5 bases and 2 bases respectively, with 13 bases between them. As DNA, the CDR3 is TGTGCCAGCAGCGCAAAGGCAGGGACCTACGAGCAGTACTTC. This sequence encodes CASSAKAGTYEQYF.